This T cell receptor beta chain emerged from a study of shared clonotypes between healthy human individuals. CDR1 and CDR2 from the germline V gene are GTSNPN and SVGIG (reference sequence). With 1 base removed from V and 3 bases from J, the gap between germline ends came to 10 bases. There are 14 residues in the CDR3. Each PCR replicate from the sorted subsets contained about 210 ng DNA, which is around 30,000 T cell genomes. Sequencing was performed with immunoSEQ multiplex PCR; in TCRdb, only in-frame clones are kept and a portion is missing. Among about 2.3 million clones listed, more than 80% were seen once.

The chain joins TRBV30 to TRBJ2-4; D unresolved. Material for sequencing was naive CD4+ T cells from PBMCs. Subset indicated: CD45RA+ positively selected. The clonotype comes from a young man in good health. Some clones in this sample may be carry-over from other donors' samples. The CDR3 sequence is CAWSGRRHKNIQYF. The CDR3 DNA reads TGTGCCTGGAGTGGGCGGAGACACAAAAACATTCAGTACTTC.